This TCR beta chain comes out of a study of early T cells in non-severe SARS-CoV-2 infection. Study context: Sequencing of bulk RNA from unsorted whole blood was done, without chain pairing. Study outcomes and limitations: VDJdb-based matching was biased toward anti-spike CD8 responses and missed private and CD4 specificities.

Unique molecular identifiers (one per individual cDNA molecule) were attached. TCRdb re-called the 5' RACE reads with MiXCR, one entry per CDR3 protein. The profile shows roughly 52,000 distinct CDR3 sequences, 8% of them singletons. As for this clonotype: Its matching antigen is unknown.

The V segment lost 8 bases and the J segment 6 bases; nucleotides outside the gene matches: 15. The germline V gene encodes CDR1 SGHTA and CDR2 FQGNSA. The CDR3 sequence is 15 residues long. This clonotype was sampled from an adult who was a healthcare worker with PCR-confirmed SARS-CoV-2 infection or an uninfected control (not recorded which). Sequenced input: whole blood. V usage is TRBV7-2 and J usage is TRBJ1-2, with TRBD1 identical over 7 bases. This CDR3 reads CASWKGGSNRNGYTF. The CDR3 DNA follows: TGTGCCAGCTGGAAAGGGGGCTCGAATAGGAATGGCTACACCTTC.